What follows are 20 T cell receptor beta chains derived from one specimen sequenced in a study of cytomegalovirus exposure and HLA in healthy donors. The PCR made use of 60 Vbeta and 13 Jbeta primers. Produced via immunoSEQ multiplex PCR; TCRdb's table is partial and in-frame only. Among 64,000 or so clones listed, approximately 63% were seen once. Material: PBMCs. Receptor source: a woman aged 50 to 60 in good health and CMV-seropositive.

The V gene is TRBV27, the J gene TRBJ1-2, with D possibly matching TRBD1 (6 bases). Germline V gene data show CDR1 as MNHEY and CDR2 as SMNVEV (reference sequence). This CDR3 has 16 amino acids. The V end lost 6 bases, the J end lost 0 bases, and 17 bases lay between the germline ends. The CDR3 protein is CASRPRAGDTNYGYTF. The DNA of the CDR3 is TGTGCCAGCAGACCCAGAGCGGGGGACACTAACTATGGCTACACCTTC.

J is TRBJ2-7 and V is TRBV10-3, with D maybe TRBD1 (6 bases). The CDR3 runs to 14 residues. V dropped 3 bases and J dropped 3 bases, with 12 bases sitting between them. Per germline, CDR1 ENHRY and CDR2 SYGVKD. This chain's CDR3 is CAISEEGVDYEQYF. The CDR3 DNA reads TGTGCCATCAGTGAAGAGGGGGTGGACTACGAGCAGTACTTC.

The rearrangement links TRBV4-1 to TRBJ1-5; TRBD1 agrees at 7 bases. This CDR3 comprises 15 residues. Looked up from germline, CDR1 is MGHRA and CDR2 is YSYEKL. Trimming cost V 0 bases and J 7 bases; bases outside gene matches: 6. The CDR3 DNA is TGCGCCAGCAGCCAAGATACAGGGGTTGCCCAGCCCCAGCATTTT. Translated, it gives CASSQDTGVAQPQHF.

The V and J genes are TRBV5-1 and TRBJ2-1; tentative D call: TRBD2 (6 bases). The CDR3 covers 14 residues. The germline V gene has CDR1 SGHRS and CDR2 YFSETQ. The V gene lost 0 bases and the J gene lost 7 bases, with 11 bases spanning the gap. CDR3 residues: CASSLAGDPNEQFF. Here the CDR3 DNA reads TGCGCCAGCAGCTTGGCGGGGGATCCGAATGAGCAGTTCTTC.

V gene TRBV5-8 combines with J gene TRBJ1-5, with D hard to call. The CDR3 extends over 13 amino acids. From germline, CDR1 is SGHTS and CDR2 YDEGEE. Trimming cost V 5 bases and J 3 bases, with 9 bases left between them. The DNA for the CDR3 is TGTGCCAGCAGTGACGGACTCAATCAGCCCCAGCATTTT. As protein: CASSDGLNQPQHF.

CDR3 sequence: CASSVEIGGAEAFF. Written as DNA, the CDR3 is TGTGCCAGCAGCGTAGAAATCGGTGGTGCTGAAGCTTTCTTT. V and J are TRBV9 and TRBJ1-1; no reliable D call. Trimming took off 0 bases at V and 6 bases at J, with 12 bases between the two ends. Germline V lookup: CDR1 SGDLS, CDR2 YYNGEE. This CDR3 has 14 amino acids.

This chain uses TRBV28 with TRBJ1-2; no definite D call. Trimming removed 5 bases from V and 6 bases from J, with 16 bases in between. The CDR3 length is 14 residues. The germline V gene encodes CDR1 MDHEN and CDR2 SYDVKM. The DNA for the CDR3 is TGTGCCAGCAGTATCCCGGACTTTATTAATGGCTACACCTTC. Residues: CASSIPDFINGYTF.

The genes are TRBV6-5 and TRBJ1-2, with 7 bases fitting TRBD1. Unmatched junction bases numbered 14, after V lost 5 bases and J lost 8 bases. The CDR3 is 15 residues long. Germline loops: CDR1 MNHEY, CDR2 SVGAGI. This CDR3 reads CASSIPGQTPGGYTF. The CDR3 nucleotides read TGTGCCAGCAGTATACCGGGACAGACCCCGGGAGGCTACACCTTC.

The chain carries TRBV5-1 and TRBJ1-2, with D unresolved. The V end was cut by 1 base, the J end by 6 bases, with 13 bases between. Germline values: CDR1 SGHRS, CDR2 YFSETQ. CDR3 size: 14 residues. The CDR3 loop is CASSLSGLNDGYTF. For the CDR3, the DNA is TGCGCCAGCAGCTTGAGTGGACTGAACGATGGCTACACCTTC. The whole variable domain, filled in from reference TRBV5-1 and TRBJ1-2, reads KAGVTQTPRYLIKTRGQQVTLSCSPISGHRSVSWYQQTPGQGLQFLFEYFSETQRNKGNFPGRFSGRQFSNSRSEMNVSTLELGDSALYLCASSLSGLNDGYTFGSGTRLTVV.

The V call is TRBV10-1, the J call TRBJ1-1, with D maybe TRBD1 (6 bases). The CDR3 consists of 15 residues. The germline CDR1 and CDR2 sequences are WNHNN and SYGVQD (reference sequence). V dropped 3 bases and J dropped 3 bases, with 14 bases sitting between them. The CDR3, as DNA: TGCGCCAGCAGTGATGGGACATCCGGAGACACTGAAGCTTTCTTT. Its protein product is CASSDGTSGDTEAFF.

This clone was counted a single time. At the DNA level, this CDR3 is encoded by other sequences in the same sample as well. This chain joins TRBV6-4 and TRBJ2-3, with 9 nucleotides matching TRBD2. The junction had 4 bases not matched to a gene; V was cut back by 3 bases and J by 6 bases. CDR1 and CDR2 from the germline V gene are MRHNA and SNTAGT. This CDR3 is 14 amino acids long. This CDR3 is CASSDGGGADTQYF. DNA of the CDR3: TGTGCCAGCAGTGATGGCGGGGGGGCGGATACGCAGTATTTT.

V is TRBV27 and J is TRBJ2-7, with TRBD2 matching 9 bases. There are 15 residues in the CDR3. The germline gives CDR1 MNHEY, CDR2 SMNVEV (reference sequence). J was trimmed by 3 bases and V by 4 bases; bases with no gene match: 7. CDR3 loop: CASSSRTSAHYEQYF. The CDR3 DNA reads TGTGCCAGCAGTTCCCGGACTAGCGCTCACTACGAGCAGTACTTC.

The rearrangement links TRBV5-1 to TRBJ2-7, with 9 bases matching TRBD1. The germline V gene encodes CDR1 SGHRS and CDR2 YFSETQ. V trimming: 4 bases; J trimming: 5 bases; junction bases outside the gene matches: 16. The length of the CDR3 is 17 residues. The CDR3 sequence is CASSREGGGTGRNEQYF. The CDR3, as DNA: TGCGCCAGCAGCCGTGAAGGGGGTGGGACAGGGAGGAACGAGCAGTACTTC. The full variable domain, with the rest looked up from reference TRBV5-1 and TRBJ2-7, is KAGVTQTPRYLIKTRGQQVTLSCSPISGHRSVSWYQQTPGQGLQFLFEYFSETQRNKGNFPGRFSGRQFSNSRSEMNVSTLELGDSALYLCASSREGGGTGRNEQYFGPGTRLTVT.

Written as DNA, the CDR3 is TGTGCCAGTAGGCCGCGGATCACACCTGGGGCCAACGTCCTGACTTTC. This encodes CASRPRITPGANVLTF. The chain has TRBV19 and TRBJ2-6; D gene unclear. The CDR3 length is 16 residues. Trimming shortened V by 6 bases and J by 2 bases, and 14 bases separated the two germline ends. In germline, CDR1 is LNHDA, CDR2 SQIVND (reference sequence).

The V gene is TRBV5-5, the J gene TRBJ2-3, with a tentative D call TRBD1 (6 bases). The germline V gene has CDR1 SGHKS and CDR2 YYEKEE (reference sequence). Trimming pared 4 bases from V and 1 base from J, leaving 19 bases between. This CDR3 region has 17 residues. The CDR3: CASSRAGAAWGTDTQYF. CDR3 DNA sequence: TGTGCCAGCAGCCGTGCAGGGGCCGCCTGGGGCACAGATACGCAGTATTTT. The whole variable domain, remainder taken from reference TRBV5-5 and TRBJ2-3, is DAGVTQSPTHLIKTRGQQVTLRCSPISGHKSVSWYQQVLGQGPQFIFQYYEKEERGRGNFPDRFSARQFPNYSSELNVNALLLGDSALYLCASSRAGAAWGTDTQYFGPGTRLTVL.

This clone has a handful of counts. V gene TRBV28 combines with J gene TRBJ1-2, with TRBD1 as a possible D gene (6 bases). CDR1 MDHEN and CDR2 SYDVKM come from the germline V gene. Between the trimmed V and J ends, which lost 3 bases and 7 bases, there was a span of 12 bases. The CDR3 covers 13 residues. This chain's CDR3 is CASSFGGHPGYTF. The CDR3 DNA sequence: TGTGCCAGCAGTTTCGGGGGGCATCCTGGCTACACCTTC.

This chain joins TRBV19 and TRBJ2-7; unclear D gene. V dropped 5 bases and J dropped 3 bases, with 8 bases sitting between them. Looked up from germline, CDR1 is LNHDA and CDR2 is SQIVND (reference sequence). The CDR3 has 12 amino acids. As DNA, the CDR3 is TGTGCCAGTAGTTCTAATTACTACGAGCAGTACTTC. It is translated as CASSSNYYEQYF.

The V call is TRBV28, the J call TRBJ2-1, with TRBD1 identical over 11 bases. CDR3 length: 15 amino acids. The V and J ends lost 3 bases and 9 bases, in that order; junction bases with no gene match: 7. CDR1 is MDHEN, CDR2 SYDVKM, per germline. CDR3 amino acids: CASSFQGQGGGEQFF. The DNA of the CDR3 is TGTGCCAGCAGTTTTCAGGGACAGGGGGGCGGTGAGCAGTTCTTC.

V and J are TRBV29-1 and TRBJ1-5; tentatively, D is TRBD1 (5 bases). Trimming shortened V by 4 bases and J by 10 bases, and 14 bases separated the two germline ends. The CDR3 has 12 amino acids. Germline V CDR1 and CDR2: SQVTM, ANQGSEA. The CDR3 protein is CSVGQGDRPQHF. The CDR3 DNA follows: TGCAGCGTTGGACAAGGGGATCGCCCCCAGCATTTT.

This clone was recorded a few times. The CDR3 nucleotides read TGTGCCAGCAGCTCAAACCCGGGACAGGGTACCCCAGATACGCAGTATTTT. Translated, it gives CASSSNPGQGTPDTQYF. This chain joins TRBV9 and TRBJ2-3; 9 nucleotides match TRBD1. Trimming removed 4 bases from V and 4 bases from J; junction bases left unmatched: 13. CDR3 size: 17 residues. From germline, CDR1 is SGDLS and CDR2 YYNGEE. Filled out from reference TRBV9 and TRBJ2-3, the complete variable domain reads DSGVTQTPKHLITATGQRVTLRCSPRSGDLSVYWYQQSLDQGLQFLIQYYNGEERAKGNILERFSAQQFPDLHSELNLSSLELGDSALYFCASSSNPGQGTPDTQYFGPGTRLTVL.